The rows below give T cell receptor beta chains drawn from one sample of a study of beta chain features in type 1 diabetes. Method: immunoSEQ multiplex PCR; TCRdb's copy keeps in-frame clones and lacks some. The table shows about 170,000 clones, with 6.5% to 8.5% occurring only once. Input material: central memory CD4+ T cells from blood. These receptors all stem from a man between 18 and 35 years old with type 1 diabetes. CDR3s include the opening cysteine and the closing phenylalanine or tryptophan. The order of the fields is CDR3 length, V gene, clone size, D gene, J gene, CDR3 DNA, CDR3 protein. The D gene is left open where the match is weak. Rows may omit the clone size; those that give it use once, few, many or a size class.

13	TRBV11-2	many	TRBD1	TRBJ1-4	TGTGCCAGCAGCTTGACAGGGCCCGAAAAACTGTTTTTT	CASSLTGPEKLFF
13	TRBV28	few	-	TRBJ1-2	TGTGCCAGCAGCCCGGACAGTAACTATGGCTACACCTTC	CASSPDSNYGYTF
16	TRBV5-1	few	TRBD1	TRBJ1-3	TGCGCCAGCAGCTTGGCCGGACAGGTCAGAGGAGACACCATATATTTT	CASSLAGQVRGDTIYF
16	TRBV9	few	-	TRBJ2-7	TGTGCCAGCAGCGTAGTACCGGGAGCCTCCGTCCACGAGCAGTACTTC	CASSVVPGASVHEQYF
15	TRBV14	-	TRBD2	TRBJ2-7	TGTGCCAGCAGCCTCGGACTAGCGGGCGCCTACGAGCAGTACTTC	CASSLGLAGAYEQYF
12	TRBV6-5	few	-	TRBJ1-6	TGTGCCAGCAGTTACCGGAATTCACCCCTCCACTTT	CASSYRNSPLHF
14	TRBV5-1	few	TRBD1	TRBJ1-2	TGCGCCAGCAGCACCGGACAGGCACTCTATGGCTACACCTTC	CASSTGQALYGYTF
16	TRBV9	few	TRBD1	TRBJ1-2	TGTGCCAGCAGCGTAGGAGGGACAGGGGCCAAATATGGCTACACCTTC	CASSVGGTGAKYGYTF
15	TRBV19	-	TRBD2	TRBJ2-1	TGTGCCAGTAGTATGTCTAGCGGGAGACCGAATGAGCAGTTCTTC	CASSMSSGRPNEQFF
14	TRBV27	-	-	TRBJ2-5	TGTGCCAGCAGCACCTACGGGGGTCAAGAGACCCAGTACTTC	CASSTYGGQETQYF
14	TRBV27	-	TRBD2	TRBJ2-4	TGTGCCAGCAGTGGACTAGCGGGAGTGAACATTCAGTACTTC	CASSGLAGVNIQYF